These T cell receptor beta chains were read from a single sample in a study of identical twins. TCRdb used MiXCR to reprocess the 5' RACE reads, holding one entry per CDR3 protein. Among some 300,000 distinct CDR3 sequences listed, 9% to 15% were seen once. This same sample was also part of a study on yellow fever vaccine responses in identical twins.

Sequencing was done on a sample of CD8+ T cells sorted from blood. The receptors derive from a woman aged 18-29 years in good health. CDR3s include the opening cysteine and the closing phenylalanine or tryptophan. A D gene is named only where the DNA matches it firmly. Not all rows give a size; the values are once, few, many and, for expanded clones, a class.

D gene	J gene	V gene	clone size	CDR3 protein	CDR3 DNA
-	TRBJ2-1	TRBV20-1	many	CSAPPWNEQFF	TGCAGTGCCCCGCCGTGGAATGAGCAGTTCTTC
TRBD1	TRBJ2-7	TRBV6-5	many	CASSYQGTGGFDEQYF	TGTGCCAGCAGTTACCAAGGGACAGGGGGCTTCGACGAGCAGTACTTC
TRBD1	TRBJ1-1	TRBV19	few	CASSSGQRGTEAFF	TGTGCCAGTAGTTCGGGACAGCGCGGCACTGAAGCTTTCTTT
TRBD2	TRBJ2-3	TRBV6-1	-	CASSPPRGGTDTQYF	TGTGCCAGCAGTCCACCCCGGGGGGGCACAGATACGCAGTATTTT
-	TRBJ2-7	TRBV11-2	few	CASSLSAFRGLDSDYEQYF	TGTGCCAGCAGCTTATCCGCCTTTCGCGGTCTAGATAGCGACTACGAGCAGTACTTC
-	TRBJ2-2	TRBV4-1	few	CASSQVLTGAGELFF	TGCGCCAGCAGCCAAGTCCTAACCGGGGCCGGGGAGCTGTTTTTT
-	TRBJ2-5	TRBV7-7	-	CASSLRRGTPQETQYF	TGTGCCAGCAGTCTACGGCGGGGAACCCCTCAAGAGACCCAGTACTTC
TRBD2	TRBJ2-5	TRBV27	-	CASSPSYSAGGPGFETQYF	TGTGCCAGCAGTCCGTCCTACTCAGCGGGAGGGCCAGGTTTTGAGACCCAGTACTTC
-	TRBJ2-1	TRBV6-5	many	CASSYGGAYNEQFF	TGTGCCAGCAGTTACGGTGGGGCGTACAATGAGCAGTTCTTC
TRBD2	TRBJ2-1	TRBV7-8	-	CASSVPGLALMNEQFF	TGTGCCAGCAGCGTACCGGGACTAGCCTTAATGAATGAGCAGTTCTTC
TRBD2	TRBJ2-1	TRBV5-1	few	CASSWGTSGNEQFF	TGCGCCAGCAGCTGGGGGACTAGCGGGAATGAGCAGTTCTTC
-	TRBJ2-1	TRBV24-1	-	CATAEGSSYNEQFF	TGTGCCACCGCTGAGGGTAGCTCCTACAATGAGCAGTTCTTC
-	TRBJ2-1	TRBV7-8	-	CASSPTISSYNEQFF	TGTGCCAGCAGCCCAACTATAAGCTCCTACAATGAGCAGTTCTTC